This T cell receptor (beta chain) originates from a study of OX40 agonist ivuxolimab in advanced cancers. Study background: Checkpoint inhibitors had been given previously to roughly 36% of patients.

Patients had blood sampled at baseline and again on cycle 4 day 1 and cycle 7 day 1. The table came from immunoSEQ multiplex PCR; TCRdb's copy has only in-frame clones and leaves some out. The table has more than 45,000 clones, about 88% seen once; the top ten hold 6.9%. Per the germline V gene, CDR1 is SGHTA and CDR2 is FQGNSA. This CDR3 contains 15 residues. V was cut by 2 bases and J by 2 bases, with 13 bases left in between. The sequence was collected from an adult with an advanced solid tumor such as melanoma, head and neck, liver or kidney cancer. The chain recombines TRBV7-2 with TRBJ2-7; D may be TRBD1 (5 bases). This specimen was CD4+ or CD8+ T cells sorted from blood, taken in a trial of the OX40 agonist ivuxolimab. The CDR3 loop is CASSLSPVGAYEQYF. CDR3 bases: TGTGCCAGCAGCTTATCCCCCGTAGGGGCCTACGAGCAGTACTTC.